Each of the 12 T cell receptor beta chains below was sequenced from the same sample in a study of siplizumab effects on memory and regulatory T cells. A 37°C coculture lasting five to seven days was applied to the mixed lymphocyte reaction cells. Data came from immunoSEQ multiplex PCR; TCRdb stores just in-frame clones and leaves some out. The sample shows approximately 9,700 clones, about 46% of them seen only once. These receptors' antigens are unknown. Sequenced sample: CFSE-low (dividing) CD8+ T cells sorted from an allogeneic mixed lymphocyte reaction. These receptors originate from a human donor in good health; the cells came from an allogeneic mixed lymphocyte reaction.

This clone was picked up a small number of times. The chain carries TRBV7-6 and TRBJ1-3; D is unclear. V shed 5 bases and J shed 6 bases, with 20 bases lying between them. Per the germline V gene, CDR1 is SGHVS and CDR2 is FNYEAQ. The CDR3 sequence is 16 residues long. The CDR3 is CASSGALETYENTIYF. The DNA for the CDR3 is TGTGCCAGCAGCGGTGCCTTGGAGACCTACGAAAACACCATATATTTT.

In its sample, this clone was seen a few times. The J gene is TRBJ2-7, the V gene TRBV5-1, with D possibly matching TRBD1 (5 bases). The germline CDR1 and CDR2 sequences are SGHRS and YFSETQ. With 0 bases removed from V and 0 bases from J, the gap between germline ends came to 13 bases. The CDR3 totals 16 residues. The CDR3 region has the DNA TGCGCCAGCAGCTTGGGCCAGGGCCAGAGCTCCTACGAGCAGTACTTC. Its protein is CASSLGQGQSSYEQYF.

This clone has a handful of counts. The chain carries TRBV19 and TRBJ2-1, with 7 bases matching TRBD2. The CDR3 totals 16 residues. J was trimmed by 0 bases and V by 2 bases; bases with no gene match: 4. The germline gives CDR1 LNHDA, CDR2 SQIVND (reference sequence). CDR3 region: CASSIHSGVSYNEQFF. The CDR3 bases are TGTGCCAGTAGTATACACAGCGGGGTCTCCTACAATGAGCAGTTCTTC. The full variable domain, its missing parts supplied by reference TRBV19 and TRBJ2-1, is DGGITQSPKYLFRKEGQNVTLSCEQNLNHDAMYWYRQDPGQGLRLIYYSQIVNDFQKGDIAEGYSVSREKKESFPLTVTSAQKNPTAFYLCASSIHSGVSYNEQFFGPGTRLTVL.

This clone was counted a single time. The chain has TRBV29-1 and TRBJ1-1; D might be TRBD1 (5 bases). The V gene's germline CDR1 is SQVTM and CDR2 ANQGSEA. V lost 6 bases and J 7 bases, leaving 15 bases between the germline ends. The CDR3 extends over 12 amino acids. The CDR3 DNA reads as TGCAGCGTCGGGGGAGGGGAAGTTGAAGCTTTCTTT. Translation: CSVGGGEVEAFF.

This chain connects TRBV6-5 to TRBJ2-3; D gene uncertain. V was clipped by 2 bases and J by 0 bases, with 6 bases between them. From germline, CDR1 is MNHEY and CDR2 SVGAGI. There are 14 residues in the CDR3. The CDR3 sequence is CASSYPPSTDTQYF. The DNA for the CDR3 is TGTGCCAGCAGTTACCCCCCTAGCACAGATACGCAGTATTTT.

V is TRBV5-4 and J is TRBJ2-7; 10 bases are shared with TRBD1. CDR1 and CDR2 from the germline V gene are SGHNT and YYREEE (reference sequence). The CDR3 extends over 15 amino acids. The V gene end was trimmed by 3 bases and the J gene end by 7 bases; junction bases not matched to a gene: 10. CDR3: CASSWGTGEGEEQYF. DNA of the CDR3: TGTGCCAGCAGCTGGGGGACAGGGGAAGGTGAGGAGCAGTACTTC. The full variable domain, completed using reference TRBV5-4 and TRBJ2-7, is ETGVTQSPTHLIKTRGQQVTLRCSSQSGHNTVSWYQQALGQGPQFIFQYYREEENGRGNFPPRFSGLQFPNYSSELNVNALELDDSALYLCASSWGTGEGEEQYFGPGTRLTVT.

By share, this clone ranks as medium-sized. The chain has TRBV5-4 and TRBJ2-7, with no clear D. CDR3 length: 14 amino acids. Per germline, CDR1 SGHNT and CDR2 YYREEE (reference sequence). Trimming removed 2 bases from V and 6 bases from J, with 15 bases in between. CDR3 nucleotides: TGTGCCAGCAGCTTTAGATCCGAGACGGGCGAGCAGTACTTC. This gives the protein CASSFRSETGEQYF.

By share of the sample, this clone is medium-sized (0.01 to 0.1%). The chain uses TRBV4-3 and TRBJ2-3; D not resolved. The V and J ends lost 0 bases and 1 base respectively, with 5 bases between them. There are 14 residues in the CDR3. Germline CDR1 LGHNA, CDR2 YSLEER. In DNA form, the CDR3 reads TGCGCCAGCAGCCAAGACCGAGGCACAGATACGCAGTATTTT. Translated: CASSQDRGTDTQYF.

The chain combines TRBV6-1 with TRBJ2-6; D is possibly TRBD1 or TRBD2 (5 bases each). Germline CDR1 is MNHNS and CDR2 is SASEGT. The CDR3 is made up of 20 amino acids. V shed 2 bases and J shed 2 bases, with 22 bases lying between them. For the CDR3, the DNA is TGTGCCAGCAGTGAATTTTTTTGGATAGGGACCTTGGCTGGGGCCAACGTCCTGACTTTC. Translating it yields CASSEFFWIGTLAGANVLTF.

In this sample, this clone is medium-sized (0.01 to 0.1%). The chain links TRBV28 to TRBJ1-1, with a tentative D call TRBD1 (6 bases). The CDR3 length is 13 residues. Germline assignment: CDR1 MDHEN and CDR2 SYDVKM. Trimming stripped 9 bases from V and 4 bases from J, with 15 bases between. DNA for the CDR3: TGTGCCAGTATCTTGGGGGGCTTCACTGAAGCTTTCTTT. The encoded protein is CASILGGFTEAFF. Using reference TRBV28 and TRBJ1-1 for the parts outside the CDR3, the full variable domain is DVKVTQSSRYLVKRTGEKVFLECVQDMDHENMFWYRQDPGLGLRLIYFSYDVKMKEKGDIPEGYSVSREKKERFSLILESASTNQTSMYLCASILGGFTEAFFGQGTRLTVV.

Only a few counts were recorded for this clone. The chain has TRBV11-3 and TRBJ2-1, with 7 bases aligning to TRBD2. This CDR3 has 16 amino acids. Germline V gives CDR1 SGHNT, CDR2 YENEEA. With 3 bases clipped from V and 0 bases from J, the junction kept 5 bases outside the gene matches. CDR3 bases: TGTGCCAGCAGCTTGGGGATAGCGGGCTCCTACAATGAGCAGTTCTTC. Encoded protein: CASSLGIAGSYNEQFF.

This clone counts as medium-sized. This chain uses TRBV10-1 with TRBJ2-7, with D possibly being TRBD2 (6 bases). The CDR3 extends over 13 amino acids. V was trimmed by 3 bases and J by 6 bases, leaving 12 bases between them. Per the germline V gene, CDR1 is WNHNN and CDR2 is SYGVQD (reference sequence). The CDR3 DNA is TGCGCCAGCAGTGATTCCCCCGGGAGCGAGCAGTACTTC. Its translation: CASSDSPGSEQYF.